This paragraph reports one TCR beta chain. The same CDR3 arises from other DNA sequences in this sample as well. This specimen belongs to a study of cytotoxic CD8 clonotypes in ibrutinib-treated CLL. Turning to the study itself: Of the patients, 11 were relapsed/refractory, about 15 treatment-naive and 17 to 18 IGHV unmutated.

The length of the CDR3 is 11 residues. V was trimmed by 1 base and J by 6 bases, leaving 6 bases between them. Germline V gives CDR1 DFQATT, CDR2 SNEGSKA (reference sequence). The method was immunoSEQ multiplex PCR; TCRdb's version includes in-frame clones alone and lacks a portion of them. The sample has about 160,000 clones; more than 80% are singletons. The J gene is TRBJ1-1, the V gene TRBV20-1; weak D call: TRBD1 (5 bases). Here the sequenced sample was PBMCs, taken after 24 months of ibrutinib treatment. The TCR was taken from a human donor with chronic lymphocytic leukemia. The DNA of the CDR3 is TGCAGTGCTAGAGGGGGACCTGAAGCTTTCTTT. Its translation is CSARGGPEAFF.